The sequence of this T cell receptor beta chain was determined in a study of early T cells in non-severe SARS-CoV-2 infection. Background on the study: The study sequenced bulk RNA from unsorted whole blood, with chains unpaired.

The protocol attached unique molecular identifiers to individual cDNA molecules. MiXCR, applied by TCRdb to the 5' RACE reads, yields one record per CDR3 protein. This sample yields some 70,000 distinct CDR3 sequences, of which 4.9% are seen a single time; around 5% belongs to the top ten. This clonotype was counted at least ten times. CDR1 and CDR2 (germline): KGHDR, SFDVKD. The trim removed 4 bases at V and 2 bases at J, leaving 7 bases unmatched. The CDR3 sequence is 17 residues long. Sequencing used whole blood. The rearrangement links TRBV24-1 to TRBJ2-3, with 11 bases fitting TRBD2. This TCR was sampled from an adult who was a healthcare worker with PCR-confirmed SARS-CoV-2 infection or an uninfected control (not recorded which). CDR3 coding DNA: TGTGCCACCAGTGACACTGGACTAGCGGGCCTCACAGATACGCAGTATTTT. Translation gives CATSDTGLAGLTDTQYF.